This T cell receptor (beta chain) was profiled in a study of response to subunit inactivated influenza vaccine. Findings and caveats of the study: Researchers suggested that each seasonal influenza vaccination recruits few new T cells.

A remark on this clonotype: What it recognizes is unknown.

TCRdb analysed the RT-PCR reads with MiXCR anew, one entry per CDR3 protein. The sample lists about 800,000 distinct CDR3 sequences; less than 25% were seen once. This specimen was PBMCs from blood, taken 4 to 6 days after vaccination. The TCR sequence derives from a man aged 45-60 years who received an inactivated influenza vaccine.

The CDR3 protein is CASSQRTGHSGNTIYF. DNA for the CDR3: TGCGCCAGCAGCCAGCGAACAGGGCATTCTGGAAACACCATATATTTT. This chain uses TRBV5-1 with TRBJ1-3; D perhaps matches TRBD1 (6 bases). V lost 4 bases, J lost 1 base, and 15 bases lay in between. Per germline, CDR1 SGHRS and CDR2 YFSETQ. The CDR3 is made up of 16 amino acids. Drawing the rest from reference TRBV5-1 and TRBJ1-3, the complete variable domain is KAGVTQTPRYLIKTRGQQVTLSCSPISGHRSVSWYQQTPGQGLQFLFEYFSETQRNKGNFPGRFSGRQFSNSRSEMNVSTLELGDSALYLCASSQRTGHSGNTIYFGEGSWLTVV.